Described below is a single TCR beta chain sequence and its context. The antigen is undetermined. The PCR made use of 60 Vbeta and 13 Jbeta primers. Only in-frame clones appear in the TCRdb table, and some are missing; sequencing was by immunoSEQ multiplex PCR. Among some 140,000 clones listed, around two thirds were seen once. The CDR3 consists of 16 residues. The trim removed 4 bases at V and 3 bases at J, leaving 4 bases unmatched. The germline gives CDR1 MDHEN, CDR2 SYDVKM. This sample is drawn from a study of cytomegalovirus exposure and HLA in healthy donors. General observations from the study: Data from an earlier analysis indicated that most TCR beta V segments were productive either about 87% or about 30% of the time. Sequencing likely produced, as an artifact, a cluster of highly shared sequence variants.

This TCR came from a man between 18 and 35 years old in good health and CMV-seropositive. Input material: PBMCs. V and J are TRBV28 and TRBJ2-1; TRBD2 agrees at 12 bases. Here the CDR3 DNA reads TGTGCCAGCAGTTCTAGCGGGAGGGGGTTCTACAATGAGCAGTTCTTC. This translates into CASSSSGRGFYNEQFF.